This TCR beta chain is drawn from a study of T cell clonality in common variable immunodeficiency. Findings and caveats of the study: TCRbeta clonality was increased in CVID versus healthy controls. Common variable immunodeficiency TCR beta sequences reportedly had fewer deletions and N-nucleotide insertions. CVID patient heterogeneity limited repertoire-clinical complication correlations.

This clone was detected ten times or more. No antigen is known for it. The CDR3 extends 3 residues past the end of the read, so its final part is completed from the germline J gene. The protocol was immunoSEQ multiplex PCR, while the TCRdb copy is restricted to in-frame clones and leaves out a portion. The sample holds 30,000 to 40,000 clones, and no clone turns up only once. This CDR3 spans 16 amino acids. After removal of 0 bases from V and 4 bases from J, the junction contained 9 bases not matched to a gene. Germline V gene lookup returns CDR1 LGHNA and CDR2 YNFKEQ. The sequenced sample was peripheral blood mononuclear cells. The V gene is TRBV4-2, the J gene TRBJ2-7; 7 nucleotides agree with TRBD2. This receptor was obtained from a person aged 18 to 75 in good health. The CDR3 is CASSQDGGAGAYEQYF. The CDR3 DNA, read in part, is TGTGCCAGCAGCCAAGATGGAGGTGCGGGAGCATACGAG.